The text below deals with one T cell receptor beta chain. Trimming took 6 bases from V and 2 from J, leaving 14 bases between them. There are 15 residues in the CDR3. Germline CDR1 and CDR2: MNHNS and SASEGT. The data were taken from a study of technical replicates of blood from a few donors. TCRdb's table, derived via immunoSEQ multiplex PCR, lists solely in-frame clones and lacks some. The data contain about 93,000 clones, 95% of them singletons. Input material: T cells isolated from PBMCs. This rearrangement joins TRBV6-1 to TRBJ1-3; TRBD1 is a possible D gene (6 bases). The receptor's source is a human donor in good health. The CDR3 DNA sequence: TGTGCCAGCAGGCTGGACAGTGTAGCTGGAAACACCATATATTTT. As protein: CASRLDSVAGNTIYF.